The 8 T cell receptor beta chains listed next were all sequenced from one sample in a study of T cells in tuberculosis (dated by TCRdb to 2017 to 2018). The library was obtained by the immunoSEQ multiplex PCR assay. TCRdb mirrors the immuneACCESS table, restricted to in-frame sequences. Some clones are absent from its copies; in checked studies, under half trace to an unresolved V gene, and the reason for the others is unknown. For this sample there are tens of thousands of clones; 95% to 98% appear just once. Under 8% of the sample comes from the top ten. The sample comprised PBMCs. These TCRs come from a donor under 30 with latent tuberculosis or without tuberculosis infection.

The gene calls are TRBV10-1 and TRBJ1-3; TRBD1 is a possible D gene (5 bases). The germline V gene has CDR1 WNHNN and CDR2 SYGVQD (reference sequence). The germline V and J ends were trimmed by 5 bases and 2 bases, with 10 bases remaining between them. There are 14 residues in the CDR3. The CDR3 DNA is TGCGCCAGCAGTTTAACAGGAGCTGGAAACACCATATATTTT. This translates into CASSLTGAGNTIYF.

The chain carries TRBV30 and TRBJ2-7; the D gene is possibly TRBD2 (6 bases). V was shortened by 2 bases and J by 5 bases, with 22 bases between the two germline ends. Germline loops: CDR1 GTSNPN, CDR2 SVGIG (reference sequence). This CDR3 has 16 residues. The CDR3 loop is CAWSPFRDPGVDEQYF. The CDR3 DNA is TGTGCCTGGAGTCCCTTCAGGGACCCGGGGGTAGACGAGCAGTACTTC.

V usage is TRBV4-1 and J usage is TRBJ2-7; D remains unclear. V was shortened by 2 bases and J by 6 bases, with 20 bases between the two germline ends. The length of the CDR3 is 16 residues. The germline V gene encodes CDR1 MGHRA and CDR2 YSYEKL. The CDR3 coding sequence is TGCGCCAGCAGCCAATTCATAACGCTGTTTACCGGCGAGCAGTACTTC. It encodes CASSQFITLFTGEQYF.

This rearrangement joins TRBV7-2 to TRBJ1-3, with 7 bases matching TRBD1. J gave up 0 bases and V 5 bases, and 7 bases lay outside the gene matches. The CDR3 covers 16 residues. CDR1 is SGHTA and CDR2 is FQGNSA in the germline V gene. CDR3 nucleotides: TGTGCCAGCAGCCCTCGGGACAGCCGCTCTGGAAACACCATATATTTT. Translating it yields CASSPRDSRSGNTIYF. Full variable domain (remainder filled in from reference TRBV7-2 and TRBJ1-3): GAGVSQSPSNKVTEKGKDVELRCDPISGHTALYWYRQSLGQGLEFLIYFQGNSAPDKSGLPSDRFSAERTGGSVSTLTIQRTQQEDSAVYLCASSPRDSRSGNTIYFGEGSWLTVV.

The chain links TRBV5-1 to TRBJ2-1, with D unclear. Trimming cost V 1 base and J 7 bases, with 9 bases left between them. This CDR3 is 13 amino acids long. Germline CDR1 and CDR2: SGHRS and YFSETQ. In nucleotides, the CDR3 is TGCGCCAGCAGCTTGCCAGGTGGGAATGAGCAGTTCTTC. It is translated as CASSLPGGNEQFF.

This chain links TRBV2 with TRBJ1-2; tentatively, D is TRBD1 (6 bases). CDR1 is SNHLY, CDR2 FYNNEI, per germline. Trimming stripped 4 bases from V and 2 bases from J, with 11 bases between. The CDR3 runs to 14 residues. The CDR3 nucleotides are TGTGCCAGCAGTGTCGGGACACAGAACTATGGCTACACCTTC. Encoded protein: CASSVGTQNYGYTF.

The chain recombines TRBV15 with TRBJ1-2; D perhaps matches TRBD1 (5 bases). The CDR3 loop spans 15 amino acids. CDR1 LNHNV and CDR2 YYDKDF come from the germline V gene (reference sequence). The ends were cut back, 0 bases at V and 6 bases at J, with 14 bases in the middle. The CDR3 nucleotides read TGTGCCACCAGCAGAGATGTGCAGGGTAGGAATGGCTACACCTTC. Translated, it gives CATSRDVQGRNGYTF. The full variable domain, rest sourced from reference TRBV15 and TRBJ1-2, is DAMVIQNPRYQVTQFGKPVTLSCSQTLNHNVMYWYQQKSSQAPKLLFHYYDKDFNNEADTPDNFQSRRPNTSFCFLDIRSPGLGDTAMYLCATSRDVQGRNGYTFGSGTRLTVV.

The chain combines TRBV2 with TRBJ2-7; TRBD2 aligns across 14 bases. The CDR3 covers 14 residues. The V gene's germline CDR1 is SNHLY and CDR2 FYNNEI. J was trimmed by 7 bases and V by 8 bases; bases with no gene match: 7. The CDR3 DNA is TGTGCCAGCGCCGGGACTAGCGGGAGAATGGAGCAGTACTTC. It encodes CASAGTSGRMEQYF.